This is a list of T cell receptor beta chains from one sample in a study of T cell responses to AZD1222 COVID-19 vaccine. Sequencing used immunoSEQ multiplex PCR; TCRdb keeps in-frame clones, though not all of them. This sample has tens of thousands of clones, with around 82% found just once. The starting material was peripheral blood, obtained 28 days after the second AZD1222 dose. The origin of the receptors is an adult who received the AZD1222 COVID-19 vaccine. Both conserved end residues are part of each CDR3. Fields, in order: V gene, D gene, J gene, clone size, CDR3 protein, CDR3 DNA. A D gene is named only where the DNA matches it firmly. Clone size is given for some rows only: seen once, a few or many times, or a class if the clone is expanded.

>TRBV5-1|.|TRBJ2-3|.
CASSWGRGWEDTQYF
TGCGCCAGCAGCTGGGGACGGGGTTGGGAAGATACGCAGTATTTT
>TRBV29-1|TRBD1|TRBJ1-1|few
CSVATGESDVNTEAFF
TGCAGCGTAGCGACAGGGGAATCTGATGTGAACACTGAAGCTTTCTTT
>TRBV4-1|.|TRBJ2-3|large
CATYGADTQYF
TGCGCCACCTATGGAGCAGATACGCAGTATTTT
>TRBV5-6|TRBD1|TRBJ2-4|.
CASSTWTGSLDIQYF
TGTGCCAGCAGCACTTGGACAGGGTCGTTGGACATTCAGTACTTC
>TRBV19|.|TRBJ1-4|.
CASSIGAGPAEKLFF
TGTGCCAGTAGTATAGGCGCAGGGCCGGCGGAAAAACTGTTTTTT
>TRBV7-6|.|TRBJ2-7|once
CASSPGAGEQYF
TGTGCCAGCAGCCCCGGGGCAGGCGAGCAGTACTTC
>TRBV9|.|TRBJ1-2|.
CASSVGTDTYGYTF
TGTGCCAGCAGCGTAGGGACGGATACTTATGGCTACACCTTC
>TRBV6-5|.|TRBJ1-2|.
CASRAVLGGGYTF
TGTGCCAGCAGGGCGGTTTTGGGCGGTGGCTACACCTTC
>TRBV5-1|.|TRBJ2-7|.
CASSYGLEQYF
TGCGCCAGCAGCTATGGACTCGAGCAGTACTTC
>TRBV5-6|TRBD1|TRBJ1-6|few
CASSLRTGGDNSPLHF
TGTGCCAGCAGCTTACGGACAGGGGGCGATAATTCACCCCTCCACTTT
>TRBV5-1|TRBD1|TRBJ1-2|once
CASSPDRGLGYTF
TGCGCCAGCAGCCCGGACAGGGGGCTCGGCTACACCTTC
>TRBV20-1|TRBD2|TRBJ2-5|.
CSASLAEETQYF
TGCAGTGCTAGTCTAGCGGAGGAGACCCAGTACTTC
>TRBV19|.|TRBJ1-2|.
CASTRDSGSGRYGYTF
TGTGCCAGTACGAGAGACTCAGGGAGTGGACGCTATGGCTACACCTTC
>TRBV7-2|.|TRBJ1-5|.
CASSPPHTGINQPQHF
TGTGCCAGCAGCCCGCCCCATACAGGTATCAATCAGCCCCAGCATTTT
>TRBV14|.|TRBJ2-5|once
CASSPGETQYF
TGTGCCAGCAGCCCTGGGGAGACCCAGTACTTC
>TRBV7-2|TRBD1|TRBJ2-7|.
CASSKDRVAEQYF
TGTGCCAGCAGCAAGGACAGGGTCGCCGAGCAGTACTTC
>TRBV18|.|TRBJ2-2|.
CASSPLMDRNTGELFF
TGTGCCAGCTCACCACTGATGGACAGAAACACCGGGGAGCTGTTTTTT
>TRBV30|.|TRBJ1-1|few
CAWSGGDTEAFF
TGTGCCTGGAGCGGCGGTGACACTGAAGCTTTCTTT
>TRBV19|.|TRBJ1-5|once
CASSILSGLSSNQPQHF
TGTGCCAGTAGTATTCTCTCAGGATTGAGCAGCAATCAGCCCCAGCATTTT
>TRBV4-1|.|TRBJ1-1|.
CASSHARGILAFF
TGCGCCAGCAGCCACGCAAGGGGGATTCTGGCTTTCTTT
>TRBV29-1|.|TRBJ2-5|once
CSVLAVAQETQYF
TGCAGCGTTCTCGCCGTCGCCCAAGAGACCCAGTACTTC
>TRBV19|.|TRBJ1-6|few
CASTLDLRHNSPLHF
TGTGCCAGTACTCTAGACCTTCGCCATAATTCACCCCTCCACTTT
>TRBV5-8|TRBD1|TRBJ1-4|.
CASARPGQGPATNEKLFF
TGTGCCAGCGCCCGACCGGGACAGGGGCCCGCGACTAATGAAAAACTGTTTTTT
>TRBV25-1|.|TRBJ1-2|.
CASSEYPANYGYTF
TGTGCCAGCAGTGAATACCCAGCTAACTATGGCTACACCTTC
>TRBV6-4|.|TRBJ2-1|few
CASGPGAGDEQFF
TGTGCCAGCGGTCCGGGGGCCGGGGATGAGCAGTTCTTC
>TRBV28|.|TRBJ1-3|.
CASSLWAPLSGNTIYF
TGTGCCAGCAGTTTATGGGCCCCCCTCTCTGGAAACACCATATATTTT
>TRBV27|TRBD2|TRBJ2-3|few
CASSLIAGDTDTQYF
TGTGCCAGCAGTTTAATAGCGGGCGACACAGATACGCAGTATTTT
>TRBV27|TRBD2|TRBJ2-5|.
CASSSYGTKSQETQYF
TGTGCCAGCAGTTCCTACGGGACTAAATCCCAAGAGACCCAGTACTTC
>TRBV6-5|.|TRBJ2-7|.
CASSYDGGSYEQYF
TGTGCCAGCAGTTACGACGGGGGCTCCTACGAGCAGTACTTC
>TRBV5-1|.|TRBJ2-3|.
CASSLGGFTDTQYF
TGCGCCAGCAGCTTGGGAGGTTTCACAGATACGCAGTATTTT
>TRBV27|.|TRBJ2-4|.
CASSPDLTGEVNIQYF
TGTGCCAGCAGTCCAGACCTTACAGGGGAGGTAAACATTCAGTACTTC
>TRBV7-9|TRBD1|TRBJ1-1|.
CASSSDRAPMNTEAFF
TGTGCCAGCAGCTCGGACAGGGCACCCATGAACACTGAAGCTTTCTTT
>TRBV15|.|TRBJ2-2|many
CATSTRVFAGELFF
TGTGCCACCAGCACCAGGGTTTTCGCCGGGGAGCTGTTTTTT
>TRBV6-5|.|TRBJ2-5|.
CASRLSSVREETQYF
TGTGCCAGCAGACTCTCTAGCGTCAGAGAAGAGACCCAGTACTTC
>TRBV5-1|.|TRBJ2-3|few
CASSLVATQGDTQYF
TGCGCCAGCAGCCTGGTCGCTACTCAAGGGGATACGCAGTATTTT
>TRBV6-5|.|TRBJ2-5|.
CASSWDSETQYF
TGTGCCAGCAGCTGGGACTCAGAGACCCAGTACTTC
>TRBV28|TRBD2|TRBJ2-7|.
CASSPTSGGHYEQYF
TGTGCCAGCAGTCCTACTAGCGGGGGGCACTACGAGCAGTACTTC
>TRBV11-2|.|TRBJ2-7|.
CASSLAGASYEQYF
TGTGCCAGCAGCTTAGCGGGTGCCTCCTACGAGCAGTACTTC
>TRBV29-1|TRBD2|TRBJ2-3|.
CSVGTSGGFTDTQYF
TGCAGCGTGGGGACTAGCGGGGGGTTCACAGATACGCAGTATTTT
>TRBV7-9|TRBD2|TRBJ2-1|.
CASSLILAGVNEQFF
TGTGCCAGCAGCTTAATACTAGCGGGAGTGAATGAGCAGTTCTTC
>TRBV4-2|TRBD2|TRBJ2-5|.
CASSQALAGGPETQYF
TGTGCCAGCAGCCAAGCACTAGCGGGGGGGCCGGAGACCCAGTACTTC
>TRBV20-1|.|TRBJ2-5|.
CSASTRSVETQYF
TGCAGTGCTAGTACTAGGAGTGTGGAGACCCAGTACTTC
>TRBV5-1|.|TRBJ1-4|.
CASSRERADNEKLFF
TGCGCCAGCAGCCGCGAAAGAGCTGATAATGAAAAACTGTTTTTT
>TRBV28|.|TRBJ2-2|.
CATRVGANTGELFF
TGTGCCACCCGGGTGGGGGCGAACACCGGGGAGCTGTTTTTT
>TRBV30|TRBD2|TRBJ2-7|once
CAWSRTSGASYEQYF
TGTGCCTGGAGTCGGACTAGCGGGGCATCCTACGAGCAGTACTTC
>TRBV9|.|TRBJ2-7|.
CASSVGTAGYEQYF
TGTGCCAGCAGCGTAGGGACAGCCGGCTACGAGCAGTACTTC
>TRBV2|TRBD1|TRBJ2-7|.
CASGRDRGSYEQYF
TGTGCCAGCGGACGGGACAGGGGATCCTACGAGCAGTACTTC
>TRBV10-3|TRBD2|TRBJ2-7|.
CAISDPLAGPYEQYF
TGTGCCATCAGTGACCCCTTAGCGGGCCCCTACGAGCAGTACTTC